This T cell receptor (beta chain) was found in a study of blood T cell repertoires in COVID-19. Study background: Acute and convalescent COVID-19 specimens originated in the United States, Italy and Spain.

Trimming cost V 6 bases and J 0 bases, with 8 bases left between them. Germline-derived CDR1 and CDR2 are LNHDA and SQIVND (reference sequence). This CDR3 has 14 residues. As originally analysed: Researchers report that nucleated cell counts were estimated from reference gene primer amplification. This table comes from immunoSEQ multiplex PCR, and its TCRdb copy is limited to in-frame clones, with some not included. The V and J calls and the clone size are those of that table, but D and trimming were determined from the DNA. This sample has 500,000 or so clones, with roughly 87% found just once. This study enrolled people aged 18 to 89 from roughly 22 US geographic areas. Two consecutive negative NP/OP PCR tests, clearance, or resolved symptoms defined Cohort 3 recovery.

Sample: PBMCs or T cells enriched from blood (not recorded which). The sequence derives from a woman between 18 and 29 years old who had recovered from COVID-19. The chain has TRBV19 and TRBJ1-4; D remains unclear. The CDR3 here is CASSEQTTNEKLFF. CDR3 DNA sequence: TGTGCCAGTAGCGAACAGACAACTAATGAAAAACTGTTTTTT. Variable domain in full (rest from reference TRBV19 and TRBJ1-4): DGGITQSPKYLFRKEGQNVTLSCEQNLNHDAMYWYRQDPGQGLRLIYYSQIVNDFQKGDIAEGYSVSREKKESFPLTVTSAQKNPTAFYLCASSEQTTNEKLFFGSGTQLSVL.